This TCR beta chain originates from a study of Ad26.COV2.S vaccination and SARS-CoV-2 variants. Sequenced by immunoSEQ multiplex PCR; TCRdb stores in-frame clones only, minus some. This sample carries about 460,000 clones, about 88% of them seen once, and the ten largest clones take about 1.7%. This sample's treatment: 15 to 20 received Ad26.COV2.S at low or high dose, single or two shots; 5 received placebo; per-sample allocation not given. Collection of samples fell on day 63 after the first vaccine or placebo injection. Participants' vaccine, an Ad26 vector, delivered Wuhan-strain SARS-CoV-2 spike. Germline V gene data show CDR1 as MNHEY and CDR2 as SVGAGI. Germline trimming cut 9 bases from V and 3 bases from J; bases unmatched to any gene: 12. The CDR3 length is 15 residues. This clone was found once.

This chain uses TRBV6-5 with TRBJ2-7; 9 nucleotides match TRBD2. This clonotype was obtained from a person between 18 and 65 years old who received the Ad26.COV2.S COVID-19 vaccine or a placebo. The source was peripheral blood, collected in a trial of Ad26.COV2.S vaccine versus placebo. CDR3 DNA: TGTGCCAGTTACCTAGCGGGAAGGTCCTACTACGAGCAGTACTTC. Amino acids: CASYLAGRSYYEQYF.